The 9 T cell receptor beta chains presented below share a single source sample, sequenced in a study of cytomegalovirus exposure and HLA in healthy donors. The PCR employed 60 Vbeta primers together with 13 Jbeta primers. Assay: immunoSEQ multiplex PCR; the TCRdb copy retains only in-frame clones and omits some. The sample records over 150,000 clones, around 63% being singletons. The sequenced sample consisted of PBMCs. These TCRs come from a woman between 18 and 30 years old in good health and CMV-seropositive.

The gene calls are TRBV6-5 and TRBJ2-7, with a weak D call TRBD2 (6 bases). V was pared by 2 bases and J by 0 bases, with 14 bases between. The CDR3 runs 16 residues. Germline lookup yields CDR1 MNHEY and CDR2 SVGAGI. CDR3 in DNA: TGTGCCAGCAGTTACAATGGGGCCGGGGGCTCCTACGAGCAGTACTTC. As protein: CASSYNGAGGSYEQYF.

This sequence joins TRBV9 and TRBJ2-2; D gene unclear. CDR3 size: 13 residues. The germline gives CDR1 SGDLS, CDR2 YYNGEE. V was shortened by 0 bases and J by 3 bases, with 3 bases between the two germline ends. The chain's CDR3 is CASSVGHTGELFF. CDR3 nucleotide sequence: TGTGCCAGCAGCGTAGGGCACACCGGGGAGCTGTTTTTT.

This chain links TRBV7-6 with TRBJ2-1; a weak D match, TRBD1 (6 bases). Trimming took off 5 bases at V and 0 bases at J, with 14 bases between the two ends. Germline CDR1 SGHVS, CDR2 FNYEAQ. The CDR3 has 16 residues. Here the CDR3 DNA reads TGTGCCAGCAGCACGAGTGACAGGAGCTCCTACAATGAGCAGTTCTTC. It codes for CASSTSDRSSYNEQFF.

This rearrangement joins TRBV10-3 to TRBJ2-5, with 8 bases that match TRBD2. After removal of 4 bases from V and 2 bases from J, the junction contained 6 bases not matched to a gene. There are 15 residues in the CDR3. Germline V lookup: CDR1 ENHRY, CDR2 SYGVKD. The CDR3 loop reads CAISGLAGLQETQYF. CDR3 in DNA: TGTGCCATCAGTGGATTAGCGGGGTTACAAGAGACCCAGTACTTC.

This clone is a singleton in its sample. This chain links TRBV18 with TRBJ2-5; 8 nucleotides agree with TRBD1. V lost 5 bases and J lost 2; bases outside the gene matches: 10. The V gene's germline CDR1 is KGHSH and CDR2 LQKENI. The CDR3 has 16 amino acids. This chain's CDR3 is CASSYLGQGKQETQYF. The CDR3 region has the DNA TGTGCCAGCTCATACCTCGGACAGGGCAAACAAGAGACCCAGTACTTC.

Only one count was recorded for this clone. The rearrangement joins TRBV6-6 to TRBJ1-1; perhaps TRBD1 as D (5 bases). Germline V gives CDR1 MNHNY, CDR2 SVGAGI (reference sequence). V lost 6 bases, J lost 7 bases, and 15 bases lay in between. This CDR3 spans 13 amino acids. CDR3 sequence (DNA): TGTGCCAGCAGCGCCCTTTTAGACAGTGAAGCTTTCTTT. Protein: CASSALLDSEAFF.

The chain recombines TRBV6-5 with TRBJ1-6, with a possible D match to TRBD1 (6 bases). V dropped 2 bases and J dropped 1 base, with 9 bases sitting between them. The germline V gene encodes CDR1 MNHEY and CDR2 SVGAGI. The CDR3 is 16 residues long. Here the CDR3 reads CASSYLTGSYNSPLHF. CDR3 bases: TGTGCCAGCAGTTACCTAACAGGGTCCTATAATTCACCCCTCCACTTT.

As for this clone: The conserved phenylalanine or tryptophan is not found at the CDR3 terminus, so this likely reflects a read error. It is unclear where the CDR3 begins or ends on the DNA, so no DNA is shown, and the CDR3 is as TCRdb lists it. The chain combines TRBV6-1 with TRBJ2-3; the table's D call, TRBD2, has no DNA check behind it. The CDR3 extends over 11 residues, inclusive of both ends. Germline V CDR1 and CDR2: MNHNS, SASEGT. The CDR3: CASSGLAGPGL.

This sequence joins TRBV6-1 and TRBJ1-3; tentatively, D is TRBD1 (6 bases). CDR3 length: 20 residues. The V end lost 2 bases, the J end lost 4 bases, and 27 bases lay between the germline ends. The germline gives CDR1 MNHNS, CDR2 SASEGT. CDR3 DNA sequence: TGTGCCAGCAGTGAATACGTAATACAGGGACGAAGTGTTTTAGGAAACACCATATATTTT. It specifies CASSEYVIQGRSVLGNTIYF.